This section outlines one T cell receptor beta chain sequence together with its context. This specimen belongs to a study of shared clonotypes between healthy human individuals. Original analysis: Sequence data from immunoSEQ were junction-only and lacked quality scores; consequently, filtering differed. Clones were sequenced by immunoSEQ multiplex PCR, and TCRdb holds only the in-frame ones, with some missing. For V, J and clone size, that table is used; D and trimming come from the DNA. The sample has 450,000 to 500,000 clones; around 80% are singletons. The CDR3 has 14 amino acids. V was cut by 4 bases and J by 3 bases, with 14 bases left in between. The germline V gene encodes CDR1 SGHDT and CDR2 YYEEEE. None of the donors, who were healthy HIV-negative adults, had recently had acute infections or vaccinations. Approximately 81 million PBMCs went into genomic DNA for unsorted samples.

Sequencing used PBMCs. The sequence was obtained from a woman aged 40 to 49 in good health. Some clones in this sample may be carry-over from other donors' samples. J is TRBJ2-7 and V is TRBV5-6; perhaps TRBD2 as D (5 bases). CDR3 in amino acids: CASSGSGIYYEQYF. The CDR3 coding sequence is TGTGCCAGCAGCGGGAGTGGGATTTACTACGAGCAGTACTTC.